The clone carrying this TCR beta chain was seen only a few times. This sample was included in a study of blood T cell repertoires in COVID-19. Study as a whole: The United States, Italy and Spain were the sources of the acute and convalescent COVID-19 samples. In each case, the material was cDNA or gDNA derived from T cells, B-cell-depleted T cells, or PBMCs.

Sequencing used immunoSEQ multiplex PCR; TCRdb keeps in-frame clones, though not all of them. The sample gives 150,000 to 200,000 clones, roughly 80% of which show up once; roughly 12% is in the top ten. The cohort comprised adults aged roughly 18 to 100 years residing in under 25 US areas. Participant-given clinical history determined each cohort assignment. The CDR3 sequence is 15 residues long. In germline, CDR1 is SGHRS, CDR2 YFSETQ. V shed 4 bases and J shed 0 bases, with 14 bases lying between them. What was sequenced was PBMCs or T cells enriched from blood (not recorded which). V gene TRBV5-1 combines with J gene TRBJ2-7; a possible D gene is TRBD1 (7 bases). This clonotype was obtained from a man aged 40-49 years who had recovered from COVID-19. The CDR3 here is CASSPEGAPSYEQYV. The CDR3 DNA reads TGCGCCAGCAGCCCGGAGGGGGCGCCCTCCTACGAGCAGTACGTC.